This TCR beta chain was sequenced in a study of shared clonotypes between healthy human individuals. As to this clone: Its antigen is currently unknown.

Germline lookup yields CDR1 SNHLY and CDR2 FYNNEI. Trimming shortened V by 5 bases and J by 5 bases, and 15 bases separated the two germline ends. The CDR3 loop spans 14 amino acids. The method was immunoSEQ multiplex PCR; TCRdb's version includes in-frame clones alone and lacks a portion of them. The sample has roughly 760,000 clones, around 74% seen once; the top ten hold approximately 1.7%. General study points: Memory subsets generally showed smaller estimated richness than naive subsets did.

The sequencing input was memory CD4+ T cells sorted from blood. The subset was: CD45RA-negative fraction. This clonotype was obtained from a woman in her twenties or thirties in good health. The chain carries TRBV2 and TRBJ2-5, with D tentatively TRBD2 (6 bases). The chain's CDR3 is CASSLGGSGETQYF. The CDR3 nucleotides read TGTGCCAGCAGTCTGGGTGGGAGCGGGGAGACCCAGTACTTC.